This T cell receptor beta chain was found in a study of shared clonotypes between healthy human individuals. As for the study in general: The plates for each donor numbered three CD4 naive, three CD4 memory, two CD8 naive and one CD8 memory. The study, taken as a whole, reports: Among donors, the sharing of clonotypes was expected to be influenced by sequencing depth.

On this clone itself: What it binds is not known.

Naive CD8 cells were CD45RO-negative, positively selected for CCR7, excluding terminally differentiated effector memory CD45RA+ cells. Adults of Caucasian background living in Nashville, Tennessee made up all donors. Authors' data handling: ImmunoSEQ sequences covered only the junction and lacked quality scores; filtering therefore differed. This table comes from immunoSEQ multiplex PCR, and its TCRdb copy is limited to in-frame clones, with some not included. V and J calls and clone size are copied from that table; D and trimming were computed from the DNA. The profile shows about 2 million clones, roughly 95% of them singletons. Germline V CDR1 and CDR2: SNHLY, FYNNEI. The V and J ends lost 1 base and 1 base respectively, with 10 bases between them. The CDR3 is 15 residues long.

Sequencing was done on a sample of naive CD8+ T cells sorted from blood. V gene TRBV2 combines with J gene TRBJ1-1, with D possibly TRBD1 on 6 matching bases. This TCR derives from a man aged 18 to 35 in good health. CDR3 sequence: CASSEGWGPNTEAFF. In DNA form, the CDR3 reads TGTGCCAGCAGTGAAGGGTGGGGGCCGAACACTGAAGCTTTCTTT.